This T cell receptor (beta chain) was recovered during a study of a mutant IDH1 vaccine in newly diagnosed glioma. In the study overall: Standard pretreatment was either radiotherapy, temozolomide, or, for most, radiochemotherapy with temozolomide. Visits V12 and V13 fell at weeks 35 and 47, respectively.

V trimming: 4 bases; J trimming: 10 bases; junction bases outside the gene matches: 9. This CDR3 comprises 15 residues. Germline V gene sequence: CDR1 SNHLY, CDR2 FYNNEI. About this clone: Its specificity is unknown.

The time point: week 47, end of study. Vaccinated patients received 300 ug of mutant IDH1 20-mer peptide per dose, with topical imiquimod. Produced via immunoSEQ multiplex PCR; TCRdb's table is partial and in-frame only. The sample lists about 54,000 clones, around 83% seen once, with roughly 3.2% in the top ten. This sequence was found in a woman aged 45-65 years with glioma. Sequenced here: PBMCs, sampled from a glioma patient whose treatment included an IDH1 peptide vaccine. This chain uses TRBV2 with TRBJ2-1, with 11 bases fitting TRBD2. In DNA, the CDR3 is TGTGCCAGCAGTGGAAGTAGCGGGGGGGCCGGGGAGCAGTTCTTC. As protein: CASSGSSGGAGEQFF.